This entry lists 3 T cell receptor beta chains sequenced from one sample in a study of cytomegalovirus exposure and HLA in healthy donors. Primers included in the PCR were 60 Vbeta and 13 Jbeta primers. Sequencing was performed with immunoSEQ multiplex PCR; in TCRdb, only in-frame clones are kept and a portion is missing. The sample holds 150,000 to 200,000 clones; nearly 80% are singletons and the top ten take around an eighth. Sequencing input: PBMCs. These receptor sequences come from a man aged 45-65 years in good health and CMV-seropositive.

The V call is TRBV27, the J call TRBJ2-1; possible D gene TRBD2, 7 bases. Between the trimmed V and J ends, which lost 8 bases and 0 bases, there was a span of 20 bases. The germline V gene has CDR1 MNHEY and CDR2 SMNVEV (reference sequence). This CDR3 spans 17 amino acids. This chain's CDR3 is CASYRFGGQSSYNEQFF. In nucleotides, the CDR3 is TGTGCCAGCTATCGATTCGGGGGGCAGAGCTCCTACAATGAGCAGTTCTTC.

V is TRBV27 and J is TRBJ2-5, with TRBD1 matching 10 bases. After removal of 6 bases from V and 5 bases from J, the junction contained 6 bases not matched to a gene. Germline V gene sequence: CDR1 MNHEY, CDR2 SMNVEV (reference sequence). This CDR3 region has 14 residues. The CDR3 protein is CASRQGQGWETQYF. Written as DNA, the CDR3 is TGTGCCAGCAGACAGGGACAGGGGTGGGAGACCCAGTACTTC.

The chain recombines TRBV28 with TRBJ2-5; 8 bases are shared with TRBD2. There are 19 residues in the CDR3. CDR1 is MDHEN and CDR2 is SYDVKM in the germline V gene. J lost 2 bases, V lost 5 bases, and 19 bases had no gene match. The CDR3 spells CASSPTIAAGGRDQETQYF. The CDR3 DNA is TGTGCCAGCAGTCCCACGATAGCCGCGGGGGGTCGAGATCAAGAGACCCAGTACTTC.